A single T cell receptor (beta chain) is shown here with its context. It lacks a known antigen. Base-call qualities are not available, and no considerably larger clone is one nucleotide away. This specimen comes from a study of cytomegalovirus exposure and HLA in healthy donors (dated by TCRdb to about 2017). Broadly, across the study: According to an earlier analysis of around 600 of the donors, about 190 million T cells yielded roughly 100 million unique TCR beta sequences and less than 300 Gb of sequence data. Along with the approximately 700-subject first cohort, a separate validation cohort of roughly 110 different subjects was used. Donor age, sex, ethnicity and CMV serostatus were collected together with the repertoire data. The number of typed donors differed by locus: about 620-640 for A, B, C, DRB1 and DQB1; 500 to 550 for DQA1; about 600 for DPA1; and around 490 for DPB1. The aim of the study was to test whether cataloging public T cell receptors could identify signatures of past pathogen exposure. An earlier analysis of about 620 of the donors applied high-throughput TCR beta sequencing to assess whether each TCR beta V gene segment acted as functional or pseudogenic. HLA typing covered class I and class II loci at four-digit resolution. About 300 gigabases of sequencing data and approximately 84 million unique TCR sequences were included in an early release covering roughly 600 HLA-typed donors. In a later analysis, previously published TCR beta repertoires from hundreds of donors were re-analyzed and high-resolution HLA genotyping was added so that TCR occurrence patterns could be studied. The study combined high-throughput TCR immunosequencing, statistical association of individual TCRs with disease status, and machine learning to predict cytomegalovirus infection status. The study used immunosequencing to profile the T cell repertoires of more than 650 subjects and linked those repertoires to cytomegalovirus serostatus. Among roughly 370 genotyped donors of the cohort, an average of 235,054 unique TCR beta nucleotide sequences were sequenced per donor, roughly 18% of them non-productive. A later genetic analysis used genome-wide SNP genotypes for about 65% of the roughly 670 donors, treating that subset as a discovery cohort. Five DR-DQ haplotypes were treated as single units for association and clustering because of strong linkage in the cohort. Every repertoire in the discovery cohort had been generated on one and the same sequencing platform. The genetic ancestry cluster associated with self-reported Caucasian donors included over 80% of the approximately 430 genotyped donors. Rather than drawing on any new phenotypic data, the later analysis identified candidate immune exposures from TCR beta sequences and the way those sequences occurred across donors.

Beyond this particular receptor, the publication reports: In this cohort, only TCR beta chains were sequenced, and detectable features were limited by the absence of alpha or paired-chain data. Linkage disequilibrium might explain the correlated functional status among segregating V segments, but an unknown experimental factor could not be ruled out. In a later analysis, about 17,000 TCR beta sequences were associated with specific HLA alleles at a false discovery rate of 0.05. Most CMV-associated TCR beta chains appeared to be HLA-restricted in a later analysis, and the HLA associations seemed to be driven largely by CMV exposure. Most TCR sequences were observed very rarely across donors, whereas some public TCRs were present in many individuals. A later genetic analysis reported fewer N-insertions in productive TCRs among donors in an Asian-associated ancestry cluster than the roughly 620-donor mean. The sequencing pipeline was judged likely to have produced a cluster of highly shared sequence variants as a technical artifact. A further reported finding was that TCR beta sequences accurately predicted the HLA-A and HLA-B alleles for most subjects in the first cohort. It was suggested by the authors that the approach could potentially be generalized to other disease states and immunological phenotypes. Because counts were too low, about 15 rarely observed V segments, including chromosome 9 orphons, were left out of the earlier analysis of approximately 500 of the donors. A later analysis found that HLA-associated TCR beta chains were more clonally expanded and had lower generation probabilities than equally common non-associated chains. Three of the identified cytomegalovirus-associated TCR beta chains were confirmed in vitro to be specific for cytomegalovirus antigens. CMV serostatus was the only immune exposure information available for the cohort. Presence/absence analyses assumed roughly uniform sequencing depth across donors, an assumption that may not hold. In an earlier analysis of more than 450 of the donors, most TCR beta V segments were observed in productive rearrangements about 87% or about 30% of the time, broadly matching IMGT annotations. When HLA alleles, especially DR and DQ, strongly co-occurred, attributing TCR associations to individual alleles was difficult. A later analysis found that TCR association rates varied across HLA loci, with DRB1 alleles showing the most associated TCRs and HLA-C alleles the fewest. Cytomegalovirus status was reported to be diagnosed by the classifier with high specificity and sensitivity in both the original and validation cohorts. In a later genetic analysis, a missense DCLRE1C variant was associated with V-gene and J-gene trimming of TCR beta chains, and the association was replicated in an independent cohort. The 87-base-pair reads could not distinguish some IMGT-functional V segments, including TRBV6-2 and TRBV6-3, so those segments were excluded. The study listed 164 TCR beta chains as associated with cytomegalovirus. Because some donors lacked HLA typing at each locus, the association tests relied only on the typed subset. According to a later analysis, parvovirus B19, influenza, CMV and Epstein-Barr virus appeared linked to several top co-occurrence clusters.

In total, approximately 610 healthy bone marrow donors made up the cohort. At the time of sampling, every cohort member was nominally healthy, though immune exposures that went unrecorded were likely present. The donor was CMV seropositive and was included in the group of 250 to 300 seropositive cohort members. A peripheral blood sample was provided by each donor, and peripheral blood mononuclear cells were used for TCR beta sequencing. The Qiagen DNeasy Blood Extraction Kit was used to extract genomic DNA from the blood cell samples. The receptor library was made with the immunoSEQ multiplex PCR assay. A mixture of 60 forward primers for TCR Vbeta segments and 13 reverse primers for TCR Jbeta segments was used in the multiplex PCR. The CDR3 region of rearranged TCR beta genes was amplified from genomic DNA by a multiplex PCR assay. Amplified TCR beta libraries were sequenced as 87-base-pair reads on the Illumina HiSeq System. The original pipeline was this. Across the 670 or so repertoires, a later analysis counted tens of millions of unique TCR beta chains, 9 million to 14 million of which were shared by at least two donors. Raw reads were error-corrected and collapsed into unique sequences by a nearest-neighbor algorithm in which closely related sequences were merged to remove PCR and sequencing errors. To assign V, D and J gene segments, CDR3 sequences were aligned to IMGT reference sequences. For a sequence to be retained, a match of at least six nucleotides to both a V gene segment and a J gene segment was required. Rearrangements were called productive when the CDR3 lacked stop codons and stayed in frame with V and J; all others were non-productive. Following IMGT convention, CDR3 was defined as the stretch from the second conserved V-encoded cysteine up to the conserved J-encoded phenylalanine. In an earlier analysis of approximately 500 of the donors, sequences lacking an unambiguous match to a single V gene segment were excluded. An earlier analysis of almost 600 of the donors classified V segments as functional when productive rearrangements were above 56.7% and as segregating when the standard deviation between donors was above 5%. A statistical classification framework was developed to diagnose cytomegalovirus status using the catalog of TCR beta chain sequences. A later analysis assigned V and J genes by comparing TCR nucleotide sequences with IMGT/GENE-DB human TR gene sequences. The TCRdist pipeline was used in a later analysis to assign CDR3 sequences and most-parsimonious VDJ recombination scenarios. In a later analysis, every TCR beta chain was defined by the combination of its CDR3 amino acid sequence and its V-gene family, and reads without a unique V-gene family were dropped. To address suspected cross-contamination and a sequencing artifact, a later analysis removed approximately 600 highly shared, low-generation-probability nucleotide sequences. A later analysis calculated a clonal expansion index for each public chain from normalized within-repertoire ranks of inferred template counts. In a later analysis, generation probabilities were computed with a VDJ recombination model fitted to out-of-frame rearrangements, and the resulting probabilities were checked against IGoR. In a later analysis, hypergeometric tests were used to score TCR-TCR, TCR-HLA and TCR-CMV co-occurrence, with a repertoire-size bias correction applied to TCR pairs. A later analysis estimated false discovery rates by permuting HLA or CMV assignments 20 times. In a later analysis, co-occurring TCRs were grouped using DBSCAN, and TCRdist sequence similarity was added for clustering within HLA-allele-positive subsets. Repertoires with fewer than 30,000 or more than 120,000 public chains were left out of co-occurrence clustering, as were a few repertoires with anomalous nucleotide sharing. TCRdb took this table from immuneACCESS and kept in-frame rearrangements with V and J called. Such tables lack part of the clones; where checked against another copy, unresolved V genes explain under half of the gap, and the rest is unexplained. D and trimming were read from the DNA, whereas the V and J calls and clone size are those reported in that table. The sample table lists more than 85,000 clones, about 80% of them with a count of one. The ten largest clones capture about a tenth of the sample.

From the cysteine through the phenylalanine, the CDR3 covers 14 amino acids. This entry keeps only the CDR3 DNA: 42 bases, framed from base 1. V is pruned by 6 bases and J by 2 bases, leaving 3 bases of the junction without a gene match. The germline V gene (reference sequence) gives CDR1 as MNHEY and CDR2 as SMNVEV. Recombination joined TRBV27 with TRBJ2-5, with 10 bases matching TRBD2. Sequencing was done on a sample of PBMCs. This receptor was identified in a man aged 25 to 40 in good health and CMV-seropositive. In nucleotides, the sequence is TGTGCCAGCAGATCAGCGGGGGGGCAAGAGACCCAGTACTTC. This yields the protein CASRSAGGQETQYF.